This passage covers 32 T cell receptor beta chains from one sample sequenced in a study of early T cells in non-severe SARS-CoV-2 infection. MiXCR, applied by TCRdb to the 5' RACE reads, yields one record per CDR3 protein. The sample holds 65,000 to 85,000 distinct CDR3 sequences, 15% to 19% seen once. The source material was whole blood. The receptors come from an adult who was a healthcare worker with PCR-confirmed SARS-CoV-2 infection or an uninfected control (not recorded which).

This clonotype has just a few counts. The V gene is TRBV6-6, the J gene TRBJ1-6, with a possible D match to TRBD1 (5 bases). The V end lost 7 bases, the J end lost 7 bases, and 17 bases lay between the germline ends. The V gene's germline CDR1 is MNHNY and CDR2 SVGAGI (reference sequence). There are 15 residues in the CDR3. In nucleotides, the CDR3 is TGTGCCAGCAACCTCCCCGGGACCTGGAATTCACCCCTCCACTTT. Protein: CASNLPGTWNSPLHF.

This clonotype was seen only a few times. V usage is TRBV7-6 and J usage is TRBJ2-1; TRBD2 aligns across 11 bases. V shed 6 bases and J 2 bases; nucleotides not matched to a gene: 3. The length of the CDR3 is 15 residues. The germline V gene encodes CDR1 SGHVS and CDR2 FNYEAQ. Written as DNA, the CDR3 is TGTGCCAGCAGTTGGACTAGCGGGCCCTACAATGAGCAGTTCTTC. It yields the protein CASSWTSGPYNEQFF.

Ten or more counts support this clonotype. The gene calls are TRBV10-3 and TRBJ2-1, with 14 bases fitting TRBD2. Per the germline V gene, CDR1 is ENHRY and CDR2 is SYGVKD. Trimming removed 3 bases from V and 6 bases from J; junction bases left unmatched: 4. The CDR3 has 16 residues. CDR3 region: CAISEPGLAGGNEQFF. CDR3 DNA: TGTGCCATCAGTGAACCCGGACTAGCGGGAGGCAATGAGCAGTTCTTC.

This clonotype was detected ten times or more. The chain recombines TRBV7-9 with TRBJ1-6, with 12 bases that match TRBD1. Germline values: CDR1 SEHNR, CDR2 FQNEAQ (reference sequence). With V trimmed by 8 bases and J by 6 bases, 8 bases remained unmatched. The CDR3 has 16 amino acids. The CDR3 region is CASGEGQGAINSPLHF. The CDR3 bases are TGTGCCAGCGGAGAGGGACAGGGGGCAATTAATTCACCCCTCCACTTT.

This clonotype was counted only a few times. The germline gene is not matched at one end of the junction; a read error may be the cause. The chain couples TRBV5-4 to TRBJ2-3; 10 bases are shared with TRBD2. Germline-derived CDR1 and CDR2 are SGHNT and YYREEE (reference sequence). The CDR3 sequence is 13 residues long. The CDR3 spells CASSIISSGGPLF. CDR3 coding DNA: TGTGCCAGCAGCATAATATCTAGCGGGGGACCTCTCTTC. The whole variable domain, filled in from reference TRBV5-4 and TRBJ2-3, reads ETGVTQSPTHLIKTRGQQVTLRCSSQSGHNTVSWYQQALGQGPQFIFQYYREEENGRGNFPPRFSGLQFPNYSSELNVNALELDDSALYLCASSIISSGGPLFGPGTRLTVL.

The genes are TRBV7-8 and TRBJ1-4; no reliable D call. V was cut by 5 bases and J by 7 bases, with 20 bases left in between. CDR1 SGHVS and CDR2 FQNEAQ come from the germline V gene. CDR3 length equals 16 residues. This CDR3 reads CASSPRQDYSGEKLFF. CDR3 sequence (DNA): TGTGCCAGCAGCCCCAGGCAGGACTATTCGGGTGAAAAACTGTTTTTT.

A word on this clonotype: A much larger clone differs from this one at a single base, so this may be a read error. The CDR3 does not end in the conserved phenylalanine or tryptophan, so this is likely a read error. The V and J genes are TRBV20-1 and TRBJ2-7; 7 nucleotides align to TRBD1. This CDR3 contains 14 residues. From germline, CDR1 is DFQATT and CDR2 SNEGSKA (reference sequence). Unmatched junction bases numbered 8, after V lost 5 bases and J lost 1 base. CDR3 sequence reads: CSASQGVVSYEQYL. The CDR3 DNA sequence: TGCAGTGCTTCCCAGGGGGTGGTGTCCTACGAGCAGTACCTC.

This clonotype was observed a few times. This chain joins TRBV5-6 and TRBJ2-1; D is tentatively TRBD1 or TRBD2 (5 bases each). Germline CDR1 reads SGHDT; CDR2 reads YYEEEE. The V end lost 6 bases, the J end lost 5 bases, and 18 bases lay between the germline ends. This CDR3 region has 15 residues. The DNA for the CDR3 is TGTGCCAGCAACCTCCCGGGGCGGGTAAACAATGAGCAGTTCTTC. Its protein is CASNLPGRVNNEQFF.

In its sample, this clonotype was seen a few times. The chain uses TRBV28 and TRBJ1-2; D uncertain. Germline assignment: CDR1 MDHEN and CDR2 SYDVKM. V was pared by 6 bases and J by 5 bases, with 10 bases between. The CDR3 consists of 12 residues. CDR3 nucleotide sequence: TGTGCCAGCAGGAATCGGCCGTATGGCTACACCTTC. Translating it yields CASRNRPYGYTF.

The chain carries TRBV7-9 and TRBJ2-5, with 10 bases lining up with TRBD2. The CDR3 totals 16 residues. In germline, CDR1 is SEHNR, CDR2 FQNEAQ (reference sequence). After removal of 5 bases from V and 3 bases from J, the junction contained 9 bases not matched to a gene. The chain's CDR3 is CASSELAGFEKETQYF. The CDR3 region has the DNA TGTGCCAGCAGCGAACTAGCGGGGTTTGAAAAAGAGACCCAGTACTTC.

The chain has TRBV20-1 and TRBJ2-1; TRBD2 matches 11 bases. Losses at the gene ends were 6 bases for V and 8 bases for J; bases not matched to a gene: 15. CDR1 is DFQATT and CDR2 is SNEGSKA in the germline V gene (reference sequence). This CDR3 has 16 residues. The CDR3: CSATTSGMGFLDEQFF. The CDR3 region has the DNA TGCAGTGCCACGACTAGCGGGATGGGGTTTTTGGATGAGCAGTTCTTC.

The gene calls are TRBV12-3 or TRBV12-4 and TRBJ1-1; no firm D call. CDR3 size: 13 residues. Trimming shortened V by 2 bases and J by 4 bases, and 8 bases separated the two germline ends. CDR3 region: CASSLRTGTEAFF. The CDR3 coding sequence is TGTGCCAGCAGTTTAAGGACCGGCACTGAAGCTTTCTTT.

The chain employs TRBV11-2 and TRBJ2-5, with D possibly called TRBD1 or TRBD2 (6 bases each). The V end was cut by 0 bases, the J end by 2 bases, with 10 bases between. CDR1 is SGHAT, CDR2 FQNNGV, per germline. The CDR3 is made up of 15 amino acids. The CDR3 protein is CASSLDGGGQETQYF. Here the CDR3 DNA reads TGTGCCAGCAGCTTAGACGGGGGCGGGCAAGAGACCCAGTACTTC.

CDR3 DNA sequence: TGCGCCAGCAGCTTGTCAGTGCGGGGGCTCTACAATGAGCAGTTCTTC. It yields the protein CASSLSVRGLYNEQFF. This chain connects TRBV5-1 to TRBJ2-1; D is possibly TRBD2 (7 bases). The CDR3 consists of 16 residues. Trimming shortened V by 1 base and J by 3 bases, and 14 bases separated the two germline ends. CDR1 is SGHRS and CDR2 is YFSETQ in the germline V gene.

The chain employs TRBV6-1 and TRBJ1-2, with 10 bases identical to TRBD1. The V segment lost 5 bases and the J segment 5 bases; nucleotides outside the gene matches: 11. CDR1 MNHNS and CDR2 SASEGT come from the germline V gene. The CDR3 runs to 16 residues. The CDR3 DNA follows: TGTGCCAGCAGTTACTCCGGGACAGGGGCGATTTATGGCTACACCTTC. This codes for CASSYSGTGAIYGYTF.

The DNA for the CDR3 is TGCAGTGCTAGAGCCCGGACGGAACGGGAGAGGAGGACAGATACGCAGTATTTT. Its protein is CSARARTERERRTDTQYF. This chain links TRBV20-1 with TRBJ2-3, with a possible D match to TRBD2 (6 bases). Between the trimmed V and J ends, which lost 1 base and 3 bases, there was a span of 23 bases. This CDR3 spans 18 amino acids. Germline V gene data show CDR1 as DFQATT and CDR2 as SNEGSKA (reference sequence).

This chain links TRBV19 with TRBJ2-1; D is unclear. From germline, CDR1 is LNHDA and CDR2 SQIVND (reference sequence). V was pared by 2 bases and J by 5 bases, with 4 bases between. This CDR3 spans 12 amino acids. The CDR3 loop reads CASSITDNEQFF. The CDR3 DNA reads TGTGCCAGTAGTATAACGGACAATGAGCAGTTCTTC.

This clonotype was observed a handful of times. The rearrangement links TRBV7-9 to TRBJ1-1; tentative D call: TRBD1 (6 bases). The V and J ends lost 5 bases and 4 bases respectively, with 17 bases between them. Germline CDR1 and CDR2: SEHNR and FQNEAQ (reference sequence). The CDR3 has 15 residues. CDR3 in DNA: TGTGCCAGCAGCCCAAAGTCAGGGGCGGGCACTGAAGCTTTCTTT. Protein: CASSPKSGAGTEAFF. Based on the CDR3 plus reference TRBV7-9 and TRBJ1-1, the full variable domain is DTGVSQNPRHKITKRGQNVTFRCDPISEHNRLYWYRQTLGQGPEFLTYFQNEAQLEKSRLLSDRFSAERPKGSFSTLEIQRTEQGDSAMYLCASSPKSGAGTEAFFGQGTRLTVV.

The chain links TRBV20-1 to TRBJ1-2; D not resolved. The V gene's germline CDR1 is DFQATT and CDR2 SNEGSKA (reference sequence). The V gene lost 6 bases and the J gene lost 4 bases, with 12 bases spanning the gap. The CDR3 covers 12 residues. This CDR3 reads CSARTASYGYTF. CDR3 DNA sequence: TGCAGTGCGAGAACAGCGTCCTATGGCTACACCTTC.

The V gene is TRBV7-2, the J gene TRBJ2-5, with 8 bases lining up with TRBD2. After removal of 1 base from V and 0 bases from J, the junction contained 7 bases not matched to a gene. Germline loops: CDR1 SGHTA, CDR2 FQGNSA. CDR3 length: 17 residues. The CDR3: CASSLDKASGYQETQYF. The CDR3 DNA sequence: TGTGCCAGCAGCTTAGATAAGGCTAGCGGGTACCAAGAGACCCAGTACTTC. The full variable domain, its missing parts supplied by reference TRBV7-2 and TRBJ2-5, is GAGVSQSPSNKVTEKGKDVELRCDPISGHTALYWYRQSLGQGLEFLIYFQGNSAPDKSGLPSDRFSAERTGGSVSTLTIQRTQQEDSAVYLCASSLDKASGYQETQYFGPGTRLLVL.

V gene TRBV5-1 combines with J gene TRBJ1-2, with D perhaps TRBD1 (6 bases). Germline-derived CDR1 and CDR2 are SGHRS and YFSETQ. The ends were cut back, 4 bases at V and 2 bases at J, with 12 bases in the middle. The CDR3 sequence is 14 residues long. CDR3 region: CASSPLTGNYGYTF. DNA for the CDR3: TGCGCCAGCAGCCCCCTGACAGGAAACTATGGCTACACCTTC. Full variable domain (remainder filled in from reference TRBV5-1 and TRBJ1-2): KAGVTQTPRYLIKTRGQQVTLSCSPISGHRSVSWYQQTPGQGLQFLFEYFSETQRNKGNFPGRFSGRQFSNSRSEMNVSTLELGDSALYLCASSPLTGNYGYTFGSGTRLTVV.

This clonotype was picked up many times. The V and J genes are TRBV6-2 or TRBV6-3 and TRBJ2-1; 10 nucleotides align to TRBD1. The CDR3 extends over 11 amino acids. CDR1 is MNHEY, CDR2 SVGEGT, per germline. Germline trimming cut 6 bases from V and 15 bases from J; bases unmatched to any gene: 5. CDR3 in amino acids: CASSTGTGVFF. The CDR3 nucleotides read TGTGCCAGCAGCACCGGGACAGGGGTGTTCTTC.

This clonotype was seen a few times. The chain joins TRBV10-2 to TRBJ2-7; the match to TRBD2 covers 11 bases. V shed 8 bases, J shed 4 bases, and the junction held 4 bases outside the gene matches. The CDR3 is made up of 13 amino acids. Germline V lookup: CDR1 WSHSY, CDR2 SAAADI. The CDR3 here is CASSASGGYEQYF. The CDR3 DNA sequence: TGCGCCAGCTCCGCTAGCGGGGGGTACGAGCAGTACTTC.

This clonotype was seen at least ten times. The genes are TRBV7-6 and TRBJ2-7; D unresolved. Per germline, CDR1 SGHVS and CDR2 FNYEAQ. V lost 6 bases, J lost 0 bases, and 15 bases lay in between. The CDR3 consists of 15 residues. The CDR3: CASSFGPRSSYEQYF. CDR3 DNA: TGTGCCAGCAGTTTTGGCCCACGGAGCTCCTACGAGCAGTACTTC. The full variable domain, its missing parts supplied by reference TRBV7-6 and TRBJ2-7, is GAGVSQSPRYKVTKRGQDVALRCDPISGHVSLYWYRQALGQGPEFLTYFNYEAQQDKSGLPNDRFSAERPEGSISTLTIQRTEQRDSAMYRCASSFGPRSSYEQYFGPGTRLTVT.

This chain connects TRBV7-9 to TRBJ1-4, with D possibly TRBD1 on 5 matching bases. CDR3 length: 12 amino acids. V lost 4 bases to trimming and J lost 7 bases, with 7 bases between them. Germline V CDR1 and CDR2: SEHNR, FQNEAQ (reference sequence). The CDR3 nucleotides read TGTGCCAGCAGCTCAGGGTTTGAAAAACTGTTTTTT. Its translation: CASSSGFEKLFF.

This sequence joins TRBV7-3 and TRBJ2-3; possible D gene TRBD1, 5 bases. CDR3 size: 15 residues. Per the germline V gene, CDR1 is SGHTA and CDR2 is FQGTGA. The germline V and J ends were trimmed by 4 bases and 1 base, with 12 bases remaining between them. This CDR3 reads CASSSTAQGTDTQYF. CDR3 nucleotides: TGTGCCAGCAGCTCTACCGCACAGGGCACAGATACGCAGTATTTT. Supplemented by reference TRBV7-3 and TRBJ2-3, the full variable domain reads GAGVSQTPSNKVTEKGKYVELRCDPISGHTALYWYRQSLGQGPEFLIYFQGTGAADDSGLPNDRFFAVRPEGSVSTLKIQRTERGDSAVYLCASSSTAQGTDTQYFGPGTRLTVL.

This sequence joins TRBV4-3 and TRBJ2-2; D unresolved. The CDR3 loop spans 12 amino acids. Germline values: CDR1 LGHNA, CDR2 YSLEER. V was clipped by 0 bases and J by 6 bases, with 2 bases between them. As DNA, the CDR3 is TGCGCCAGCAGCCAAGATGCCGGGGAGCTGTTTTTT. The encoded protein is CASSQDAGELFF.

In this sample, this clonotype turned up a few times. The chain links TRBV3-1 to TRBJ2-3; D remains ambiguous. The V and J ends lost 2 bases and 6 bases respectively, with 9 bases between them. The germline V gene encodes CDR1 LGHDT and CDR2 YNNKEL (reference sequence). The CDR3 covers 13 residues. The chain's CDR3 is CASSQTISDTQYF. The CDR3 DNA follows: TGTGCCAGCAGCCAAACGATAAGCGATACGCAGTATTTT.

The chain has TRBV3-1 and TRBJ1-4; TRBD1 agrees at 9 bases. The trim removed 6 bases at V and 8 bases at J, leaving 4 bases unmatched. The CDR3 totals 13 residues. The germline V gene has CDR1 LGHDT and CDR2 YNNKEL (reference sequence). CDR3 protein: CASRSTGGEKLFF. CDR3 sequence (DNA): TGTGCCAGCAGATCGACAGGGGGGGAAAAACTGTTTTTT.

The chain has TRBV12-5 and TRBJ1-1; no clear D. Germline values: CDR1 LGHNT, CDR2 FRNRAP. The CDR3 sequence is 14 residues long. V dropped 5 bases and J dropped 5 bases, with 15 bases sitting between them. CDR3 coding DNA: TGTGCTAGTGGTATCCTGCGGGTTCGGACTGAAGCTTTCTTT. Protein sequence: CASGILRVRTEAFF.

This clonotype was detected only a few times. This chain links TRBV2 with TRBJ2-7, with 7 positions matching TRBD2. The CDR3 contains 15 residues. Looked up from germline, CDR1 is SNHLY and CDR2 is FYNNEI. The V and J ends lost 1 base and 9 bases, in that order; junction bases with no gene match: 12. The CDR3 nucleotides are TGTGCCAGCAGTGAAGGAGTGGCTAGCGGCCGCCGGCAGTACTTC. As protein: CASSEGVASGRRQYF.

The V gene is TRBV18, the J gene TRBJ2-7; maybe TRBD1 (5 bases). CDR3 length equals 14 residues. The V gene lost 1 base and the J gene lost 0 bases, with 7 bases spanning the gap. Germline-derived CDR1 and CDR2 are KGHSH and LQKENI. The CDR3 nucleotides are TGTGCCAGCTCACCACAAGGGGACTCCTACGAGCAGTACTTC. This encodes CASSPQGDSYEQYF.